These 21 T cell receptor beta chains were sequenced from one sample in a study of CD8 T cells in ankylosing spondylitis. General study findings and limits: Ankylosing spondylitis blood appeared to be characterized by a TCR beta motif of several highly homologous variants.

The antigens these receptors bind are not known. TCRdb itself ran the 5' RACE reads through MiXCR, one entry per CDR3 protein. The data show roughly 700,000 distinct CDR3 sequences, with 19% seen just once and about 19% held by the top ten. Sequenced input: blood, either unsorted or a sorted T cell fraction (not recorded which). Receptor source: a male donor with ankylosing spondylitis.

The J gene is TRBJ1-1, the V gene TRBV19, with a tentative D call TRBD1 (5 bases). Trimming stripped 5 bases from V and 6 bases from J, with 10 bases between. Germline V gives CDR1 LNHDA, CDR2 SQIVND (reference sequence). The CDR3 spans 12 residues. The CDR3 bases are TGTGCCAGTAGTGCAGGGATGTCTGAAGCTTTCTTT. It codes for CASSAGMSEAFF.

The rearrangement links TRBV29-1 to TRBJ2-1, with 10 bases aligning to TRBD2. Germline trimming cut 0 bases from V and 1 base from J; bases unmatched to any gene: 12. The CDR3 runs to 19 residues. The germline V gene has CDR1 SQVTM and CDR2 ANQGSEA. The chain's CDR3 is CSVEDRGRGAGGSYNEQFF. CDR3 DNA: TGCAGCGTTGAAGATAGGGGCAGAGGAGCGGGAGGGTCCTACAATGAGCAGTTCTTC.

This chain joins TRBV4-1 and TRBJ2-1; tentatively, D is TRBD1 (6 bases). Trimming pared 4 bases from V and 0 bases from J, leaving 10 bases between. There are 15 residues in the CDR3. CDR1 and CDR2 (germline): MGHRA, YSYEKL. CDR3 sequence: CASSPRDTSYNEQFF. Here the CDR3 DNA reads TGCGCCAGCAGCCCCCGGGACACCTCCTACAATGAGCAGTTCTTC.

This rearrangement joins TRBV21-1 to TRBJ2-7. TRBV21-1 is flagged as a pseudogene. The CDR3 has 15 amino acids. The CDR3 here is CASSKATDSTYEQYF. The CDR3 nucleotides are TGTGCCAGCAGCAAAGCGACGGACAGCACCTACGAGCAGTACTTC.

In regard to this clonotype: A junction end diverges from the germline sequence, so it may reflect a read error. The chain uses TRBV12-3 or TRBV12-4 and TRBJ2-3; 8 bases are shared with TRBD1. The length of the CDR3 is 17 residues. CDR3 amino acids: CAISLAPRGQATDTQYF. In DNA form, the CDR3 reads TGTGCCATCAGTTTGGCGCCCAGGGGGCAGGCCACAGATACGCAGTATTTT.

The sample holds a few counts of this clonotype. This chain links TRBV27 with TRBJ2-7; D call uncertain. V was trimmed by 2 bases and J by 0 bases, leaving 8 bases between them. Germline CDR1 is MNHEY and CDR2 is SMNVEV (reference sequence). The CDR3 consists of 14 residues. The CDR3 region is CASSLNRLSYEQYF. DNA for the CDR3: TGTGCCAGCAGTTTAAATCGTCTCTCCTACGAGCAGTACTTC.

This clonotype was recorded at least ten times. The genes are TRBV29-1 and TRBJ1-1; no reliable D call. Deletions cut 5 bases from V and 0 bases from J, with 7 bases between. CDR3 length: 12 residues. From germline, CDR1 is SQVTM and CDR2 ANQGSEA. CDR3 nucleotides: TGCAGCGTTAAGGGCATGAACACTGAAGCTTTCTTT. This codes for CSVKGMNTEAFF.

This sequence joins TRBV12-5 and TRBJ2-3, with D maybe TRBD1 (6 bases). The CDR3 consists of 15 residues. Germline assignment: CDR1 LGHNT and CDR2 FRNRAP. The V gene lost 6 bases and the J gene lost 3 bases, with 16 bases spanning the gap. CDR3 coding DNA: TGTGCTAGTGGCTCCCCGGACAGCGTTACAGATACGCAGTATTTT. The encoded protein is CASGSPDSVTDTQYF.

This clonotype has ten or more counts. In nucleotides, the CDR3 is TGTGCCAGCAGTTACTCGGGACAGGGGGGCAATGAGCAGTTCTTC. It is translated as CASSYSGQGGNEQFF. This chain uses TRBV6-5 with TRBJ2-1, with 11 nucleotides matching TRBD1. The germline gives CDR1 MNHEY, CDR2 SVGAGI. This CDR3 has 15 amino acids. The junction had 1 base not matched to a gene; V was cut back by 0 bases and J by 6 bases.

This chain links TRBV29-1 with TRBJ2-7, with 8 bases matching TRBD1. The length of the CDR3 is 12 residues. Germline loops: CDR1 SQVTM, CDR2 ANQGSEA. Trimming took 4 bases from V and 6 from J; bases not matched to a gene: 5. CDR3 sequence: CSVGRGQSEQYF. The CDR3 coding sequence is TGCAGCGTTGGCAGGGGGCAATCCGAGCAGTACTTC.

This chain uses TRBV5-6 with TRBJ1-5, with TRBD1 as a possible D gene (6 bases). CDR3 length: 13 amino acids. From germline, CDR1 is SGHDT and CDR2 YYEEEE. V lost 2 bases and J lost 6, with 9 bases in between. CDR3 nucleotides: TGTGCCAGCAGCTTCCACAGGGCTCAGCCCCAGCATTTT. It is translated as CASSFHRAQPQHF.

This clonotype was found a few times. The V gene is TRBV4-1, the J gene TRBJ2-5, with TRBD1 identical over 8 bases. This CDR3 is 16 amino acids long. The V gene's germline CDR1 is MGHRA and CDR2 YSYEKL. The junction had 8 bases not matched to a gene; V was cut back by 1 base and J by 4 bases. CDR3 in DNA: TGCGCCAGCAGCCAAGGAACTAACAGGGGGATAGAGACCCAGTACTTC. Translation gives CASSQGTNRGIETQYF.

The rearrangement links TRBV5-1 to TRBJ1-1; tentatively, D is TRBD1 (5 bases). The V gene's germline CDR1 is SGHRS and CDR2 YFSETQ. Trimming removed 3 bases at V and 5 bases at J, with 14 bases between. The CDR3 totals 14 residues. CDR3 sequence: CASSSAPGPTEAFF. The CDR3 region has the DNA TGCGCCAGCAGCTCCGCTCCAGGGCCAACTGAAGCTTTCTTT.

CDR3 coding DNA: TGTGCCAGCAGCCAAGAAACGCCGGGGCAGGCGAACACCGGGGAGCTGTTTTTT. This encodes CASSQETPGQANTGELFF. This chain connects TRBV3-1 to TRBJ2-2; the D gene could be TRBD1 or TRBD2 (5 bases each). V was pared by 0 bases and J by 0 bases, with 14 bases between. Per germline, CDR1 LGHDT and CDR2 YNNKEL (reference sequence). There are 18 residues in the CDR3.

CDR3 coding DNA: TGTGCCAGCAGCGCCCACCCGGGACAGGAAACAGATACGCAGTATTTT. Amino acids: CASSAHPGQETDTQYF. V and J are TRBV9 and TRBJ2-3, with 8 bases identical to TRBD1. Germline V gene sequence: CDR1 SGDLS, CDR2 YYNGEE. This CDR3 spans 16 amino acids. The junction had 9 bases not matched to a gene; V was cut back by 3 bases and J by 3 bases. The full variable domain, completed using reference TRBV9 and TRBJ2-3, is DSGVTQTPKHLITATGQRVTLRCSPRSGDLSVYWYQQSLDQGLQFLIQYYNGEERAKGNILERFSAQQFPDLHSELNLSSLELGDSALYFCASSAHPGQETDTQYFGPGTRLTVL.

This chain links TRBV4-1 with TRBJ2-1, with unresolved D. V dropped 4 bases and J dropped 6 bases, with 19 bases sitting between them. Germline lookup yields CDR1 MGHRA and CDR2 YSYEKL. There are 16 residues in the CDR3. Here the CDR3 reads CASSPRATENRNEQFF. The CDR3 DNA reads as TGCGCCAGCAGCCCCCGGGCCACCGAAAATCGCAATGAGCAGTTCTTC.

The rearrangement links TRBV5-7 to TRBJ2-7, with TRBD2 matching over 12 bases. TRBV5-7 is assigned to the ORF class and has an uncertain function. This CDR3 region has 16 residues. J gave up 2 bases and V 1 base, and 4 bases lay outside the gene matches. CDR3 nucleotides: TGTGCCAGCAGCTTGAGAGGACTAGCGGGGACCTACGAGCAGTACTTC. Translated, it gives CASSLRGLAGTYEQYF.

This clonotype occurred a few times. The rearrangement links TRBV12-3 or TRBV12-4 to TRBJ2-3; D perhaps matches TRBD1 (6 bases). The CDR3 length is 15 residues. V was trimmed by 2 bases and J by 4 bases, leaving 13 bases between them. The CDR3 here is CASSLFGGAADTQYF. Here the CDR3 DNA reads TGTGCCAGCAGTTTATTTGGGGGCGCCGCAGATACGCAGTATTTT.

The V and J genes are TRBV6-2 or TRBV6-3 and TRBJ1-5; 12 positions match TRBD1. The germline gives CDR1 MNHEY, CDR2 SVGEGT. The CDR3 is 17 residues long. Losses at the gene ends were 6 bases for V and 4 bases for J; bases not matched to a gene: 10. The CDR3 DNA follows: TGTGCCAGCAGATCCACCGGGACAGGGGGCCGTAATCAGCCCCAGCATTTT. Its translation is CASRSTGTGGRNQPQHF.

This clonotype has a count of ten or more. This chain joins TRBV12-3 or TRBV12-4 and TRBJ2-2; D remains ambiguous. V gave up 3 bases and J gave up 0 bases, with 8 bases separating them. The CDR3 is 15 residues long. Written as DNA, the CDR3 is TGTGCCAGCAGTTTCGAGGCCACGAACACCGGGGAGCTGTTTTTT. As protein: CASSFEATNTGELFF.

V gene TRBV7-9 combines with J gene TRBJ2-7, with D tentatively TRBD1 (6 bases). Germline loops: CDR1 SEHNR, CDR2 FQNEAQ (reference sequence). There are 14 residues in the CDR3. V lost 5 bases, J lost 4 bases, and 15 bases lay in between. The chain's CDR3 is CASSNRQVPYEQYF. The CDR3 nucleotides read TGTGCCAGCAGCAACCGACAGGTCCCGTACGAGCAGTACTTC.